The clone carrying this T cell receptor (beta chain) was seen once. Clones were sequenced by immunoSEQ multiplex PCR, and TCRdb holds only the in-frame ones, with some missing. The sample has 130,000 or so clones; under 85% are singletons. The junction had 10 bases not matched to a gene; V was cut back by 4 bases and J by 4 bases. CDR3 length: 15 residues. The V gene's germline CDR1 is SGHKS and CDR2 YYEKEE (reference sequence). This specimen belongs to a study of blood T cell repertoires in COVID-19. Study overall: From the United States, Italy and Spain came samples of acute and convalescent COVID-19.

Sequences were obtained from peripheral blood. The TCR originated in a woman aged 60 to 75 with acute or convalescent COVID-19. The V call is TRBV5-5, the J call TRBJ2-5; the match to TRBD1 covers 7 bases. The CDR3 DNA is TGTGCCAGCAGCCTCGGGCTGACAGGGTTAGAGACCCAGTACTTC. Translating gives CASSLGLTGLETQYF.